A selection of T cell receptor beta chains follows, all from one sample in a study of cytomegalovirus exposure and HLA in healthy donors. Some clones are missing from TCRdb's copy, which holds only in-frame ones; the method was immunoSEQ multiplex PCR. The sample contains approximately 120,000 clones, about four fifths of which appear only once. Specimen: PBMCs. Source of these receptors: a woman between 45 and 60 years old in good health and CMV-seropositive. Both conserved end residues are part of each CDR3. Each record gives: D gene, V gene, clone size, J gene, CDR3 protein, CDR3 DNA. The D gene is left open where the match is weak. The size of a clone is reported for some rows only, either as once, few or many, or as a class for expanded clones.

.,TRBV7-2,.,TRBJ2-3,CASSSNRGDTQYF,TGTGCCAGCAGCTCCAACCGGGGAGATACGCAGTATTTT
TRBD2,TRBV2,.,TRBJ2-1,CASSHYGTSGYNEQFF,TGTGCCAGCAGCCATTATGGGACTAGCGGATACAATGAGCAGTTCTTC
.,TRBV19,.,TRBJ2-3,CASSVQGTDTQYF,TGTGCCAGTAGTGTACAGGGTACAGATACGCAGTATTTT
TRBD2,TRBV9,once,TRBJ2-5,CASSVGSSGGGETQYF,TGTGCCAGCAGCGTAGGCTCTAGCGGGGGTGGGGAGACCCAGTACTTC
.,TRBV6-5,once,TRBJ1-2,CASSYSPDYGYTF,TGTGCCAGCAGTTACTCGCCGGACTATGGCTACACCTTC
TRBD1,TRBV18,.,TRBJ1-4,CASSPQGGDEKLFF,TGTGCCAGCTCACCACAAGGGGGCGATGAAAAACTGTTTTTT
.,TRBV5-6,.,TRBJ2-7,CASSLGRGTIKNEQYF,TGTGCCAGCAGCTTGGGGCGGGGTACTATAAAGAACGAGCAGTACTTC
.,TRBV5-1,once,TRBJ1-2,CASSLQSSGGYTF,TGCGCCAGCAGCTTACAGAGCTCGGGGGGCTACACCTTC
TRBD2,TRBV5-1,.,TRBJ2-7,CASSPPGLAADYEQYF,TGCGCCAGCAGCCCGCCGGGACTAGCGGCTGACTACGAGCAGTACTTC
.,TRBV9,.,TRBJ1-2,CASSVGGQFIIDGYTF,TGTGCCAGCAGCGTAGGGGGGCAGTTTATTATCGATGGCTACACCTTC
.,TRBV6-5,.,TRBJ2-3,CASRGSGLSEYF,TGTGCCAGCAGGGGGAGCGGACTATCGGAGTATTTT
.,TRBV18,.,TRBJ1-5,CASKGKQGIDQPQHF,TGTGCCAGCAAGGGGAAACAGGGTATCGATCAGCCCCAGCATTTT
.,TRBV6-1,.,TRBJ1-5,CASSEGVRGNQPQHF,TGTGCCAGCAGTGAAGGGGTACGGGGCAATCAGCCCCAGCATTTT
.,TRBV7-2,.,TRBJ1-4,CASSPKNNEKLFF,TGTGCCAGCAGCCCAAAAAATAATGAAAAACTGTTTTTT
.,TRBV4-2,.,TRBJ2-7,CASSQERRGTYEQYF,TGTGCCAGCAGCCAAGAAAGGAGGGGAACCTACGAGCAGTACTTC
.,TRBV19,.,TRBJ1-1,CASSGRRTMNTEAFF,TGTGCCTCCTCCGGACGAAGGACTATGAACACTGAAGCTTTCTTT
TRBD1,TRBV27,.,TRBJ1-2,CASSFRTGGVGGYTF,TGTGCCAGCAGTTTTCGGACAGGGGGGGTTGGTGGCTACACCTTC
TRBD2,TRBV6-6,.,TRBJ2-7,CASSRGGSSYEQYF,TGTGCCAGCAGCCGGGGGGGTTCGTCCTACGAGCAGTACTTC
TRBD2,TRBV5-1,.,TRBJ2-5,CASSSGLAPQETQYF,TGCGCCAGCAGCTCGGGACTAGCCCCCCAAGAGACCCAGTACTTC
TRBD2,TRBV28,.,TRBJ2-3,CASRAGGDTQYF,TGTGCCAGCCGGGCGGGGGGCGATACGCAGTATTTT
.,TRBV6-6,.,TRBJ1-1,CASSPPRVGTEAFF,TGTGCCAGCAGTCCCCCCAGGGTTGGCACTGAAGCTTTCTTT
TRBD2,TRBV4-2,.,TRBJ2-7,CASSHLAGARPYEQYF,TGTGCCAGCAGCCACCTAGCGGGGGCGCGACCCTACGAGCAGTACTTC
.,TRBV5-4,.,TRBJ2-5,CASSLFGSGETQYF,TGTGCCAGCAGCTTGTTCGGCTCCGGGGAGACCCAGTACTTC
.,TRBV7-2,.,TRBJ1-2,CASSPGGGLGSGYTF,TGTGCCAGCAGCCCGGGTGGGGGACTTGGGAGTGGCTACACCTTC
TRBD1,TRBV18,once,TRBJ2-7,CASSPGTGLSYEQYF,TGTGCCAGCTCACCGGGGACAGGGTTATCTTACGAGCAGTACTTC
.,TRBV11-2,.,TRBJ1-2,CASSLGRSGSYGYTF,TGTGCCAGCAGCTTAGGGAGATCGGGTTCCTATGGCTACACCTTC
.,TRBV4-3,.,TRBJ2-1,CASSQDQGSYNEQFF,TGCGCCAGCAGCCAAGACCAGGGATCCTACAATGAGCAGTTCTTC
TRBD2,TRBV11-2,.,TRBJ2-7,CASSSTSGGTYEQYF,TGTGCCAGCAGCTCGACTAGCGGAGGAACCTACGAGCAGTACTTC
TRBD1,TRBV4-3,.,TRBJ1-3,CASSLGQSAGNTIYF,TGCGCCAGCAGCCTGGGACAGAGCGCTGGAAACACCATATATTTT
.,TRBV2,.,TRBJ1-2,CASSEGMNYGYTF,TGTGCCAGCAGTGAGGGCATGAACTATGGCTACACCTTC
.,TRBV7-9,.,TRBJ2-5,CASSLGTSRAETQYF,TGTGCCAGCAGCTTAGGGACATCCCGGGCGGAGACCCAGTACTTC
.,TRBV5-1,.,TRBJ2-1,CASSLPGPHNEQFF,TGCGCCAGCAGCTTGCCTGGGCCCCACAATGAGCAGTTCTTC
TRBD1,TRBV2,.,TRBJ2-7,CALVAQGASYEQYF,TGTGCCCTTGTGGCGCAGGGGGCTTCCTACGAGCAGTACTTC
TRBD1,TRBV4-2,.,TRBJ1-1,CASSQERARGTEAFF,TGTGCCAGCAGCCAAGAAAGAGCCAGGGGGACTGAAGCTTTCTTT
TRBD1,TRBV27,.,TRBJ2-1,CASSLIEAAGGEQFF,TGTGCCAGCAGTTTAATAGAGGCAGCAGGGGGTGAGCAGTTCTTC
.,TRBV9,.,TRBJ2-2,CASSVAVYANTGELFF,TGTGCCAGCAGCGTAGCAGTGTATGCGAACACCGGGGAGCTGTTTTTT
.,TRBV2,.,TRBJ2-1,CASVGPTDYNEQFF,TGTGCCAGCGTTGGGCCGACGGACTACAATGAGCAGTTCTTC
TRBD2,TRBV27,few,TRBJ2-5,CASWSGRAQETQYF,TGTGCCAGTTGGAGCGGGAGGGCCCAGGAGACCCAGTACTTC
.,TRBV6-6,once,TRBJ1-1,CASSSTLLSPEAFF,TGTGCCAGCAGTTCGACTTTACTTTCCCCTGAAGCTTTCTTT
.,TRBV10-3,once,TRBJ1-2,CAIRGTVDYGYTF,TGTGCCATCCGGGGTACAGTTGACTATGGCTACACCTTC
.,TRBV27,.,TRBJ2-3,CASSDPSESTDTQYF,TGTGCCAGCAGTGACCCGAGCGAGAGCACAGATACGCAGTATTTT
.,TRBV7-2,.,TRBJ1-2,CASSLVRFGGFTF,TGTGCCAGCAGCTTAGTCCGTTTTGGGGGGTTTACCTTC
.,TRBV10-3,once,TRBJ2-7,CAIGTYYEQYF,TGTGCCATCGGGACATACTACGAGCAGTACTTC
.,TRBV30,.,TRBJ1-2,CAWNLGSREGGYTF,TGTGCCTGGAACCTCGGTAGCAGGGAGGGTGGCTACACCTTC